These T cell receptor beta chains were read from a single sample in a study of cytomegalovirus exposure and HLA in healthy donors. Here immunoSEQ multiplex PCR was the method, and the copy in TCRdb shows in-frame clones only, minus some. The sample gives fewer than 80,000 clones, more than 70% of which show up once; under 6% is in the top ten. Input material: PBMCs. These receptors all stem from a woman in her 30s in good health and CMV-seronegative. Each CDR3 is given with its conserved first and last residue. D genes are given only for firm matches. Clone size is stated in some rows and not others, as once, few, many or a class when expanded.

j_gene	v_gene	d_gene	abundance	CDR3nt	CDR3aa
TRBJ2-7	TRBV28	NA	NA	TGTGCCAGCACCCCCCCTTATCGCGGCACCTATGAGCAGTACTTC	CASTPPYRGTYEQYF
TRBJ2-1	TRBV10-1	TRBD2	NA	TGCGCCAGCAGTGAGTTCATACTAGTCGCGGGAGGGCCAAATGAGCAGTTCTTC	CASSEFILVAGGPNEQFF
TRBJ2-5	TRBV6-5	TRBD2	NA	TGTGCCAGCAGTTACTCGATAGCGGGGCAAGAGACCCAGTACTTC	CASSYSIAGQETQYF
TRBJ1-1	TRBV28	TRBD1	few	TGTGCCAGCAGTTTGACAGGGTCCCTTTTGAACACTGAAGCTTTCTTT	CASSLTGSLLNTEAFF
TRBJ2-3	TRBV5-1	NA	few	TGCGCCAGCAGCTTAAGCCCGGGGACAGATACGCAGTATTTT	CASSLSPGTDTQYF
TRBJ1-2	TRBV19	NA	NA	TGTGCCAGCTACGACGGAGCCATTTTTGGCTACACCTTC	CASYDGAIFGYTF
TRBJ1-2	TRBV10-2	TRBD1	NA	TGCGCCAGCAGGGAACAGGGGGCTCCGGACTATGGCTACACCTTC	CASREQGAPDYGYTF
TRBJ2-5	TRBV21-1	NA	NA	TGTGCCAGCAGTACTAACCGGGTAGCGGGAGTGGAAGAGACCCAGTACTTC	CASSTNRVAGVEETQYF
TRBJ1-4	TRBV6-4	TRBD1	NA	TGTGCCAGCAGTGACGGGACAGGGGCTAATGAAAAACTGTTTTTT	CASSDGTGANEKLFF
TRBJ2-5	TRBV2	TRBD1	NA	TGTGCCAGCAGTGAAGTGACAGGGGGCGCTGAGACCCAGTACTTC	CASSEVTGGAETQYF
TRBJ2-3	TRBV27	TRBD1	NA	TGTGCCAGCAGTCTCCAATACAGGGGGCAAGGCACAGATACGCAGTATTTT	CASSLQYRGQGTDTQYF
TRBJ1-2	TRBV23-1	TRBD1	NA	TGCGCCAGCAGTCAATGGAAGGGGGCTGGTTATGGCTACACCTTC	CASSQWKGAGYGYTF
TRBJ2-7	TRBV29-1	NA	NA	TGCAGCGTTGCGGCAGGGCCATTCTACGAGCAGTACTTC	CSVAAGPFYEQYF
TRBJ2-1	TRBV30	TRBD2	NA	TGTGCATCTACGGCGGGAGCCTCCTACAATGAGCAGTTCTTC	CASTAGASYNEQFF
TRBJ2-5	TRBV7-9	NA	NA	TGTGCCAGCAGCCTCTCTGTTAGTGGGGCAGAGACCCAGTACTTC	CASSLSVSGAETQYF
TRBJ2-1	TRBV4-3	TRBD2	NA	TGCGCCAGCAGCCAAGATCCCCCAGCGGGGCAATACAATGAGCAGTTCTTC	CASSQDPPAGQYNEQFF
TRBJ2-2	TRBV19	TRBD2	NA	TGTGCCATTTCGGAGCGGGGTTTCGGGGAGCTGTTTTTT	CAISERGFGELFF
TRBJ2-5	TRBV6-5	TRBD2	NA	TGTGCCAGCAGCTTAGGACTAGCGGGAGGAGAGACCCAGTACTTC	CASSLGLAGGETQYF
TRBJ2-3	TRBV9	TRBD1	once	TGTGCCAGCAGCTCTCCCGGGACAGTTCGTACGCAGTATTTT	CASSSPGTVRTQYF
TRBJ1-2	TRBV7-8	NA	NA	TGTGCCAGCTCCCGGGATACCCCCGATGGCTACACCTTC	CASSRDTPDGYTF
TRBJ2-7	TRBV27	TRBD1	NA	TGTGCCAGCAGTTTATCAGGGACAGGGGGGTTTGAGCAGTACTTC	CASSLSGTGGFEQYF
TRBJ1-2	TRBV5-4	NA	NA	TGTGCCAGCAGCTTGGGTGTGGAGCTCTCCTATGGCTACACCTTC	CASSLGVELSYGYTF
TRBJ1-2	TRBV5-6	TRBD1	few	TGTGCCAGCAGCATCCCTGGGACAGCGTTTTATGGCTACACCTTC	CASSIPGTAFYGYTF